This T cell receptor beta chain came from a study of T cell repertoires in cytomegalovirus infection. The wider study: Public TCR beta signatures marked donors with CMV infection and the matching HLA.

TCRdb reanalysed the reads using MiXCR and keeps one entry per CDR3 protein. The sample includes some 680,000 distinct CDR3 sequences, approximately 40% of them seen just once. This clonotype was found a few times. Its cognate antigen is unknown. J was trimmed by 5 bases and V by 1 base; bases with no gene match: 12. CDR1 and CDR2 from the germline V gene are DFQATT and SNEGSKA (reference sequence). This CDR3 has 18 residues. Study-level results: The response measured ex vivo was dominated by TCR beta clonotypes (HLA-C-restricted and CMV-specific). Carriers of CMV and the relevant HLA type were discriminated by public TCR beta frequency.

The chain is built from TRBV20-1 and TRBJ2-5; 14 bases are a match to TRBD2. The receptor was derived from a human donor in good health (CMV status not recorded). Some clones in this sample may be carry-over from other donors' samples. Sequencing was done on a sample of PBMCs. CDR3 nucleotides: TGCAGTGCTAGAGGAATTGCGACTAGCGGGGGGGCCGAGGAGACCCAGTACTTC. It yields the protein CSARGIATSGGAEETQYF.